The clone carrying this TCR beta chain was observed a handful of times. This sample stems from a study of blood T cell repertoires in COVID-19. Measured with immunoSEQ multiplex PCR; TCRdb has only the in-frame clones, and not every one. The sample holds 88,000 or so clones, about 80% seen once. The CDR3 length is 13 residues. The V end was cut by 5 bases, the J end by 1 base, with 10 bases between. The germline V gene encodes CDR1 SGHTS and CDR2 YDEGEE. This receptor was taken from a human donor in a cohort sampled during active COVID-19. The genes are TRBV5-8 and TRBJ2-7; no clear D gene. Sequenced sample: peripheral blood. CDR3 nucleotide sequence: TGTGCCAGCAGTCCCCAGGTGTCCTACGAGCAGTACTTC. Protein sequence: CASSPQVSYEQYF.